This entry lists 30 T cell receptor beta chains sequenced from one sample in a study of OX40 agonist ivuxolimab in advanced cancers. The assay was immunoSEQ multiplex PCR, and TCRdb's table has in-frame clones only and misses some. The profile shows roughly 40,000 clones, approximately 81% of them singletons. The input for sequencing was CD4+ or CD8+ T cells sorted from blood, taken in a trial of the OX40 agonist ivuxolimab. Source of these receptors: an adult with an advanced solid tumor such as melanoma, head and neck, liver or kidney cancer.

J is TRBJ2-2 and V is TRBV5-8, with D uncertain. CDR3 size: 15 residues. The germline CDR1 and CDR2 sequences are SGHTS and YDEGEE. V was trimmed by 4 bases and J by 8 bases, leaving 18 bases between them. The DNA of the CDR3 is TGTGCCAGCAGCATAAGACAACTTCCCTCAGGGGAGCTGTTTTTT. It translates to CASSIRQLPSGELFF.

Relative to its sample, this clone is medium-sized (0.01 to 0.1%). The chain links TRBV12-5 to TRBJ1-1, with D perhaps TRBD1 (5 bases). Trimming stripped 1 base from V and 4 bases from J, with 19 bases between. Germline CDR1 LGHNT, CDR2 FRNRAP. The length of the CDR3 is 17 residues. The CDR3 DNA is TGTGCTAGTGGTTTGGCCACATCAGGGTTCACGAGCACTGAAGCTTTCTTT. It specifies CASGLATSGFTSTEAFF.

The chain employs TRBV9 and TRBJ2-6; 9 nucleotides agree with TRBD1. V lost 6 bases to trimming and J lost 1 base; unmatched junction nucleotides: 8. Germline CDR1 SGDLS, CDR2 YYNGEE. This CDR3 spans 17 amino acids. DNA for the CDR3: TGTGCCAGCAAAGGGACAGGGAATCCATCTGGGGCCAACGTCCTGACTTTC. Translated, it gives CASKGTGNPSGANVLTF. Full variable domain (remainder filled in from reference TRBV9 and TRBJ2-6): DSGVTQTPKHLITATGQRVTLRCSPRSGDLSVYWYQQSLDQGLQFLIQYYNGEERAKGNILERFSAQQFPDLHSELNLSSLELGDSALYFCASKGTGNPSGANVLTFGAGSRLTVL.

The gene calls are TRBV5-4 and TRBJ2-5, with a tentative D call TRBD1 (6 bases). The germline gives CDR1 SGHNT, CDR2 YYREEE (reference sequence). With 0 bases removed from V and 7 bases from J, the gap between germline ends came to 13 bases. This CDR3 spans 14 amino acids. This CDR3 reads CASSLVGDIATQYF. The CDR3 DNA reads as TGTGCCAGCAGCTTGGTGGGGGACATTGCGACCCAGTACTTC. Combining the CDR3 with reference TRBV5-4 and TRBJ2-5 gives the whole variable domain ETGVTQSPTHLIKTRGQQVTLRCSSQSGHNTVSWYQQALGQGPQFIFQYYREEENGRGNFPPRFSGLQFPNYSSELNVNALELDDSALYLCASSLVGDIATQYFGPGTRLLVL.

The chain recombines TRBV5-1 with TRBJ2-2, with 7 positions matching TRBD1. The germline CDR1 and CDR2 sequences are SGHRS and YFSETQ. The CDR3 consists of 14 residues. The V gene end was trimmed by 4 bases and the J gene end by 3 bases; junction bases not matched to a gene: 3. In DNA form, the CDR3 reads TGCGCCAGCAGCGTGACAGGGCACACCGGGGAGCTGTTTTTT. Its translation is CASSVTGHTGELFF.

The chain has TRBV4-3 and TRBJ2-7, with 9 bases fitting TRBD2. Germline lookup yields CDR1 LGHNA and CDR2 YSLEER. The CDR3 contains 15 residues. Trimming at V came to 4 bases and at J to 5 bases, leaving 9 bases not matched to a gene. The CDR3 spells CASSRAGTSYNEQYF. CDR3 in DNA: TGCGCCAGCAGCCGTGCCGGGACTAGCTATAACGAGCAGTACTTC.

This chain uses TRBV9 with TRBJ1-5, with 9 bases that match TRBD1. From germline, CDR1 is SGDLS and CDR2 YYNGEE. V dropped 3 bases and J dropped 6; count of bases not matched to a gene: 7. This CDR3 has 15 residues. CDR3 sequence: CASSAGTGLSQPQHF. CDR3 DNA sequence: TGTGCCAGCAGCGCCGGGACAGGGTTAAGTCAGCCCCAGCATTTT.

CDR3: CAWTGEGETQYF. As DNA, the CDR3 is TGTGCCTGGACAGGGGAAGGAGAGACCCAGTACTTC. The V call is TRBV30, the J call TRBJ2-5; possibly TRBD1 for D (6 bases). The V gene lost 4 bases and the J gene lost 4 bases, with 10 bases spanning the gap. Germline lookup yields CDR1 GTSNPN and CDR2 SVGIG (reference sequence). CDR3 size: 12 residues. The variable domain in full, with the rest retrieved from reference TRBV30 and TRBJ2-5, is SQTIHQWPATLVQPVGSPLSLECTVEGTSNPNLYWYRQAAGRGLQLLFYSVGIGQISSEVPQNLSASRPQDRQFILSSKKLLLSDSGFYLCAWTGEGETQYFGPGTRLLVL.

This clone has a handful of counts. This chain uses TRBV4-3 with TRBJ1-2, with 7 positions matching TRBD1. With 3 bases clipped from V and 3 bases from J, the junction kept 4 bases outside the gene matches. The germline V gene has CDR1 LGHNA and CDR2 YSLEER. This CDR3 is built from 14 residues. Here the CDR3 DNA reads TGCGCCAGCAGCCAGGCCGACAGGGACTATGGCTACACCTTC. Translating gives CASSQADRDYGYTF.

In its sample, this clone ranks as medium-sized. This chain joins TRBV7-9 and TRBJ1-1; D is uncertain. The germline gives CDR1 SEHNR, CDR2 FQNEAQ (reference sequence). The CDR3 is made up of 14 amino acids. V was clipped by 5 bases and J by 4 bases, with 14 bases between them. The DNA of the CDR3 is TGTGCCAGCAGCCTCGCGGCGGAAGTCACTGAAGCTTTCTTT. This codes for CASSLAAEVTEAFF.

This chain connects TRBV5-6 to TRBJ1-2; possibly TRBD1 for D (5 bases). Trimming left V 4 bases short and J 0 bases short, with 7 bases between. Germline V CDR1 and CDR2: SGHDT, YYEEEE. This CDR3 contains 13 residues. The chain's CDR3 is CASSPTANYGYTF. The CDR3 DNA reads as TGTGCCAGCAGCCCGACAGCTAACTATGGCTACACCTTC. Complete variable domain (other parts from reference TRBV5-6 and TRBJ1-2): DAGVTQSPTHLIKTRGQQVTLRCSPKSGHDTVSWYQQALGQGPQFIFQYYEEEERQRGNFPDRFSGHQFPNYSSELNVNALLLGDSALYLCASSPTANYGYTFGSGTRLTVV.

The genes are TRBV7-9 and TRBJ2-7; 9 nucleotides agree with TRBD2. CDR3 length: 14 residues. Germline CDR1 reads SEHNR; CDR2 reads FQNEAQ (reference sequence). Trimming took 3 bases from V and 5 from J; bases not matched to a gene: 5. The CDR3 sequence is CASSFSGSINEQYF. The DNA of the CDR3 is TGTGCCAGCAGCTTTAGCGGGAGTATAAACGAGCAGTACTTC.

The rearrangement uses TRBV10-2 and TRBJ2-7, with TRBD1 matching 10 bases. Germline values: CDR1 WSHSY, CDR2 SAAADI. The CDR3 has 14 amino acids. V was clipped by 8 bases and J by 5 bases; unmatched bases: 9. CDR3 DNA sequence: TGCGCCAGCGATGCCGGGACAGGGGACCACGAGCAGTACTTC. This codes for CASDAGTGDHEQYF.

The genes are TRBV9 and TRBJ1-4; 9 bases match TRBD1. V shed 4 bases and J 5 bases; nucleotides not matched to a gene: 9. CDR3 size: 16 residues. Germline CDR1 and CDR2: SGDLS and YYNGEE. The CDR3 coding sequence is TGTGCCAGCAGCCTCGGGACAGGGAGAGGGAATGAAAAACTGTTTTTT. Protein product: CASSLGTGRGNEKLFF.

The CDR3 protein is CASSQELAGGGYNEQFF. The DNA for the CDR3 is TGCGCCAGCAGCCAAGAACTAGCGGGAGGGGGCTACAATGAGCAGTTCTTC. The gene calls are TRBV4-3 and TRBJ2-1, with 13 positions matching TRBD2. The V gene's germline CDR1 is LGHNA and CDR2 YSLEER. After removal of 0 bases from V and 3 bases from J, the junction contained 2 bases not matched to a gene. The CDR3 has 17 amino acids.

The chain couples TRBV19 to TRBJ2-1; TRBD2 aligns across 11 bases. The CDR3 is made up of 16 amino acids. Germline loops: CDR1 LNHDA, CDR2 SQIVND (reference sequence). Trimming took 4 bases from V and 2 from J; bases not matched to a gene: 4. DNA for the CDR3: TGTGCCAGTAGTACCCGGACTAGCGGGCCCTACAATGAGCAGTTCTTC. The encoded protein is CASSTRTSGPYNEQFF.

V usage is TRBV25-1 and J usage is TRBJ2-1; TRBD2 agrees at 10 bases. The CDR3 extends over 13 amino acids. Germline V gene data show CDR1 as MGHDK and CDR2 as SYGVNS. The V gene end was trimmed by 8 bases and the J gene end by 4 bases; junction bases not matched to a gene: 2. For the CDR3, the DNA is TGTGCCAGCGGGACTAGCGCATACAATGAGCAGTTCTTC. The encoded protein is CASGTSAYNEQFF.

This CDR3 is CASSQEWGSPYEQYF. Here the CDR3 DNA reads TGTGCCAGCAGCCAAGAATGGGGTTCCCCCTACGAGCAGTACTTC. This rearrangement joins TRBV4-2 to TRBJ2-7; D is unresolved. V dropped 0 bases and J dropped 2 bases, with 11 bases sitting between them. Germline V gene data show CDR1 as LGHNA and CDR2 as YNFKEQ. This CDR3 is 15 amino acids long.

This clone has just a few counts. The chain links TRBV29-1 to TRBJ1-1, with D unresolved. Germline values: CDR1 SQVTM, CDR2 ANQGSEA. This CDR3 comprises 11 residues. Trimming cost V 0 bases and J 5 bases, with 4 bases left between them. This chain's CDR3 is CSVEEGTEAFF. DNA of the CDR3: TGCAGCGTTGAAGAAGGGACTGAAGCTTTCTTT. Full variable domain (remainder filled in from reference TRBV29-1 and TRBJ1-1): SAVISQKPSRDICQRGTSLTIQCQVDSQVTMMFWYRQQPGQSLTLIATANQGSEATYESGFVIDKFPISRPNLTFSTLTVSNMSPEDSSIYLCSVEEGTEAFFGQGTRLTVV.

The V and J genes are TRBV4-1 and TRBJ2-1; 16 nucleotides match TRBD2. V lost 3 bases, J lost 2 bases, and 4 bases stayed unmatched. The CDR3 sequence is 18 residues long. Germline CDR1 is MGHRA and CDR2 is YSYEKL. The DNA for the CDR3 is TGCGCCAGCAGCCAGGGACTAGCGGGAGGGGGTGCCTACAATGAGCAGTTCTTC. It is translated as CASSQGLAGGGAYNEQFF.

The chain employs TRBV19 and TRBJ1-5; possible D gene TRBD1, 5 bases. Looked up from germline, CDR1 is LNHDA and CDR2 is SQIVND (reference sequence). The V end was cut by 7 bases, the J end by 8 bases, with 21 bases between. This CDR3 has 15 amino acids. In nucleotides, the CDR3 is TGTGCCAGTACCCCTATAAGGACACTCGCCGAGCCCCAGCATTTT. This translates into CASTPIRTLAEPQHF.

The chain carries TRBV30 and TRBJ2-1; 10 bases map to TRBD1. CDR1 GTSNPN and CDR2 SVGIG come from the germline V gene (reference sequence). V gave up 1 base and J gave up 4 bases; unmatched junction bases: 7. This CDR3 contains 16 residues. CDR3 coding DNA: TGTGCCTGGAGTGAAGCCCCGGGACAGGGGTACAATGAGCAGTTCTTC. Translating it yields CAWSEAPGQGYNEQFF.

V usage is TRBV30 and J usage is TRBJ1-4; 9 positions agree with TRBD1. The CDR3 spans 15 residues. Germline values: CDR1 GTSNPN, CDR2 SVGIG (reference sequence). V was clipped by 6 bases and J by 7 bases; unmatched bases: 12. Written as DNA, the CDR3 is TGTGCCTGTACGGACGGGACAGGGATATTTGAAAAACTGTTTTTT. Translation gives CACTDGTGIFEKLFF. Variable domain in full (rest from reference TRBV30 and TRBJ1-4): SQTIHQWPATLVQPVGSPLSLECTVEGTSNPNLYWYRQAAGRGLQLLFYSVGIGQISSEVPQNLSASRPQDRQFILSSKKLLLSDSGFYLCACTDGTGIFEKLFFGSGTQLSVL.

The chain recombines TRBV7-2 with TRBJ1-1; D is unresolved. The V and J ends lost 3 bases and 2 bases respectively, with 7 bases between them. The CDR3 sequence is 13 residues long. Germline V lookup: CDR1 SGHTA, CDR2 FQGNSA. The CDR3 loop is CASSFGRNTEAFF. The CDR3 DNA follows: TGTGCCAGCAGCTTCGGGAGAAACACTGAAGCTTTCTTT.

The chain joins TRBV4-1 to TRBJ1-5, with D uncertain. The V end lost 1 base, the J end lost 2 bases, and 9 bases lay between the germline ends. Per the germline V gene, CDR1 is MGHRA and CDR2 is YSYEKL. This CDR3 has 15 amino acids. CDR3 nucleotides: TGCGCCAGCAGCCAAGTGCTGGACGGCAATCAGCCCCAGCATTTT. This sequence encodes CASSQVLDGNQPQHF.

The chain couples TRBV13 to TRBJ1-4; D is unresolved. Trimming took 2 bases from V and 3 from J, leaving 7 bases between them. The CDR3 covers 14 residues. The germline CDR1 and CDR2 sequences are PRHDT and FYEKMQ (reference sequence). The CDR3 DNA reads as TGTGCCAGCAGCTTATATGGGTCTAATGAAAAACTGTTTTTT. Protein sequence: CASSLYGSNEKLFF.

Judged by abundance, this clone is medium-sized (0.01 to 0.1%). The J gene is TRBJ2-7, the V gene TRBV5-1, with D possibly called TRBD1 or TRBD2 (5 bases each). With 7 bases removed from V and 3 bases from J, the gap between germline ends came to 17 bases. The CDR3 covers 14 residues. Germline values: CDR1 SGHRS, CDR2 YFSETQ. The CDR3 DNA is TGCGCCAGCCAACCCAGGGACGGTCACTACGAGCAGTACTTC. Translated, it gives CASQPRDGHYEQYF. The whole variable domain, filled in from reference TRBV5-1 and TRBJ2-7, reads KAGVTQTPRYLIKTRGQQVTLSCSPISGHRSVSWYQQTPGQGLQFLFEYFSETQRNKGNFPGRFSGRQFSNSRSEMNVSTLELGDSALYLCASQPRDGHYEQYFGPGTRLTVT.

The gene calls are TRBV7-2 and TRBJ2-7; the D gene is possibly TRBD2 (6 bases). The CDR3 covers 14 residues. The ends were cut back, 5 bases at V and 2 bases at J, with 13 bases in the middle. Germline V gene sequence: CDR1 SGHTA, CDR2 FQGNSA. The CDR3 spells CASSRLALPYEQYF. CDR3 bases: TGTGCCAGCAGCAGGCTAGCGCTCCCCTACGAGCAGTACTTC.

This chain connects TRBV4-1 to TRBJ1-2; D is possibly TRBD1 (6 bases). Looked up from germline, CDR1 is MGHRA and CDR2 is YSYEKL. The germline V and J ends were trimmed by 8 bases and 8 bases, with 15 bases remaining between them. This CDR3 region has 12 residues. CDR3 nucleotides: TGCGCCAGCTCCCAGGGGCCTGGGGGCTACACCTTC. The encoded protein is CASSQGPGGYTF.

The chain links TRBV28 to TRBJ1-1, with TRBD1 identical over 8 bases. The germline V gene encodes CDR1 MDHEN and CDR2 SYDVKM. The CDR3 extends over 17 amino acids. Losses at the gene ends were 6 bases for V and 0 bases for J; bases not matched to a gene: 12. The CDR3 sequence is CASSPRGPQGLNTEAFF. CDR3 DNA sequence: TGTGCCAGCAGCCCCAGGGGGCCACAGGGGTTGAACACTGAAGCTTTCTTT. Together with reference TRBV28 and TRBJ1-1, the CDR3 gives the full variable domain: DVKVTQSSRYLVKRTGEKVFLECVQDMDHENMFWYRQDPGLGLRLIYFSYDVKMKEKGDIPEGYSVSREKKERFSLILESASTNQTSMYLCASSPRGPQGLNTEAFFGQGTRLTVV.